Each of the 17 T cell receptor beta chains below was sequenced from the same sample in a study of cytomegalovirus exposure and HLA in healthy donors. PCR amplification relied on 60 Vbeta primers (plus 13 Jbeta primers). Generated by immunoSEQ multiplex PCR, the TCRdb table keeps only in-frame clones and is missing some. The sample lists 120,000 or so clones, roughly 75% occurring once. The specimen sequenced was PBMCs. The receptors come from a man aged 30 to 45 in good health and CMV-seropositive.

This clone was detected once. This rearrangement joins TRBV28 to TRBJ2-7, with 9 nucleotides matching TRBD1. Germline V lookup: CDR1 MDHEN, CDR2 SYDVKM. The CDR3 covers 15 residues. After removal of 4 bases from V and 2 bases from J, the junction contained 6 bases not matched to a gene. This CDR3 reads CASSSPGQGTYEQYF. CDR3 in DNA: TGTGCCAGCAGTTCCCCGGGACAGGGTACCTACGAGCAGTACTTC.

A few counts support this clone. The rearrangement joins TRBV18 to TRBJ2-5, with D possibly matching TRBD2 (5 bases). V lost 5 bases and J lost 1, with 11 bases in between. In germline, CDR1 is KGHSH, CDR2 LQKENI. The CDR3 covers 14 residues. The CDR3 here is CASSWARGQETQYF. CDR3 nucleotide sequence: TGTGCCAGCTCATGGGCCCGGGGCCAAGAGACCCAGTACTTC.

This chain connects TRBV19 to TRBJ1-5, with 10 nucleotides matching TRBD1. V dropped 7 bases and J dropped 7; count of bases not matched to a gene: 10. The germline V gene has CDR1 LNHDA and CDR2 SQIVND (reference sequence). The CDR3 runs 15 residues. CDR3 sequence reads: CASTSGQGFGQPQHF. CDR3 bases: TGTGCCAGTACCTCGGGACAGGGGTTTGGGCAGCCCCAGCATTTT.

The chain couples TRBV27 to TRBJ2-7; D may be TRBD2 (6 bases). Looked up from germline, CDR1 is MNHEY and CDR2 is SMNVEV (reference sequence). The ends were cut back, 6 bases at V and 3 bases at J, with 21 bases in the middle. CDR3 length equals 16 residues. The CDR3 DNA reads as TGTGCCAGCAGGCTGGTGGCCGGGAGTGTGATCTACGAGCAGTACTTC. Amino acids: CASRLVAGSVIYEQYF.

This chain links TRBV5-1 with TRBJ2-3, with unresolved D. CDR3 length equals 17 residues. Germline V gene lookup returns CDR1 SGHRS and CDR2 YFSETQ. The germline V and J ends were trimmed by 4 bases and 1 base, with 19 bases remaining between them. Here the CDR3 reads CASSPSSMSLGTDTQYF. The CDR3 bases are TGCGCCAGCAGCCCCTCTAGTATGTCGCTAGGCACAGATACGCAGTATTTT.

The rearrangement joins TRBV5-1 to TRBJ1-2; 9 bases are a match to TRBD1. V was pared by 5 bases and J by 2 bases, with 7 bases of the junction left unmatched. Germline V gene data show CDR1 as SGHRS and CDR2 as YFSETQ. The length of the CDR3 is 15 residues. The CDR3: CASSAGQGSNYGYTF. The DNA for the CDR3 is TGCGCCAGCAGTGCCGGACAGGGGTCCAACTATGGCTACACCTTC.

The V call is TRBV6-4, the J call TRBJ2-1; D possibly corresponds to TRBD2 (6 bases). From germline, CDR1 is MRHNA and CDR2 SNTAGT. V lost 3 bases and J 5 bases, leaving 14 bases between the germline ends. CDR3 length: 15 residues. The CDR3 here is CASSDGTEGHNEQFF. CDR3 DNA sequence: TGTGCCAGCAGTGATGGGACGGAGGGGCACAATGAGCAGTTCTTC.

The chain recombines TRBV6-5 with TRBJ2-7; 7 bases align to TRBD1. In germline, CDR1 is MNHEY, CDR2 SVGAGI. This CDR3 has 14 amino acids. V trimming: 5 bases; J trimming: 3 bases; junction bases outside the gene matches: 7. The CDR3: CASSPTGKIYEQYF. The CDR3 DNA is TGTGCCAGCAGTCCGACAGGGAAGATCTACGAGCAGTACTTC.

The chain couples TRBV10-3 to TRBJ2-2; 11 bases match TRBD2. This CDR3 contains 16 residues. Trimming at V came to 3 bases and at J to 7 bases, leaving 7 bases not matched to a gene. Per germline, CDR1 ENHRY and CDR2 SYGVKD. The CDR3 region has the DNA TGTGCCATCAGTGAACGGCTAGCGGGAGGTAGCGGGGAGCTGTTTTTT. Its translation: CAISERLAGGSGELFF.

The chain is built from TRBV11-3 and TRBJ2-7; TRBD2 matches at 7 bases. V trimming: 5 bases; J trimming: 7 bases; junction bases outside the gene matches: 11. The CDR3 is made up of 14 amino acids. Germline assignment: CDR1 SGHNT and CDR2 YENEEA. This CDR3 reads CASSEGDYPWEQYF. CDR3 nucleotides: TGTGCCAGCAGCGAAGGGGACTACCCCTGGGAGCAGTACTTC.

The chain links TRBV4-3 to TRBJ1-1; D remains unclear. Germline-derived CDR1 and CDR2 are LGHNA and YSLEER. V shed 0 bases and J shed 3 bases, with 11 bases lying between them. CDR3 length: 15 residues. CDR3: CASSQDLVSDTEAFF. CDR3 nucleotides: TGCGCCAGCAGCCAAGATTTGGTATCGGACACTGAAGCTTTCTTT.

The chain joins TRBV28 to TRBJ2-1, with 12 nucleotides matching TRBD1. Germline trimming cut 3 bases from V and 0 bases from J; bases unmatched to any gene: 3. CDR3 length: 17 residues. Germline V gives CDR1 MDHEN, CDR2 SYDVKM. In DNA form, the CDR3 reads TGTGCCAGCAGTTTGGGACAGGGGGCACTCTCCTACAATGAGCAGTTCTTC. This encodes CASSLGQGALSYNEQFF. The whole variable domain, remainder taken from reference TRBV28 and TRBJ2-1, is DVKVTQSSRYLVKRTGEKVFLECVQDMDHENMFWYRQDPGLGLRLIYFSYDVKMKEKGDIPEGYSVSREKKERFSLILESASTNQTSMYLCASSLGQGALSYNEQFFGPGTRLTVL.

This clone has more than one count but fewer than ten. This sample includes further DNA sequences coding for the same CDR3. The chain couples TRBV10-3 to TRBJ2-1, with 8 bases matching TRBD1. The germline CDR1 and CDR2 sequences are ENHRY and SYGVKD. The CDR3 is 13 residues long. V trimming: 6 bases; J trimming: 7 bases; junction bases outside the gene matches: 5. The CDR3 sequence: CAIRGQGRNEQFF. CDR3 coding DNA: TGTGCCATCAGAGGACAGGGTAGGAATGAGCAGTTCTTC.

The chain uses TRBV5-6 and TRBJ2-6; TRBD2 agrees at 7 bases. V lost 7 bases to trimming and J lost 0 bases; unmatched junction nucleotides: 7. The CDR3 is 16 residues long. CDR1 and CDR2 from the germline V gene are SGHDT and YYEEEE. The CDR3 region is CASGVRDYSGANVLTF. CDR3 sequence (DNA): TGTGCCAGCGGGGTTCGGGACTACTCTGGGGCCAACGTCCTGACTTTC.

The chain has TRBV6-6 and TRBJ2-1; D is possibly TRBD2 (5 bases). V lost 0 bases, J lost 7 bases, and 7 bases lay in between. Per the germline V gene, CDR1 is MNHNY and CDR2 is SVGAGI (reference sequence). The CDR3 consists of 13 residues. The CDR3 reads CASSYSRLNEQFF. The CDR3 nucleotides are TGTGCCAGCAGTTACTCGCGACTAAATGAGCAGTTCTTC.

The CDR3 DNA reads as TGCAGCGTTGAGTCGAGGACAGGGGAAGCCTACGAGCAGTACTTC. The encoded protein is CSVESRTGEAYEQYF. The V call is TRBV29-1, the J call TRBJ2-7, with TRBD1 matching 9 bases. CDR1 and CDR2 from the germline V gene are SQVTM and ANQGSEA. V lost 3 bases, J lost 2 bases, and 8 bases stayed unmatched. The CDR3 length is 15 residues.

The chain recombines TRBV7-9 with TRBJ2-1; 9 bases map to TRBD2. With V trimmed by 5 bases and J by 6 bases, 17 bases remained unmatched. In germline, CDR1 is SEHNR, CDR2 FQNEAQ (reference sequence). CDR3 length: 18 residues. The CDR3: CASSPRDQTSGVGNEQFF. The CDR3 DNA reads TGTGCCAGCAGCCCTAGGGACCAGACTAGCGGTGTTGGCAATGAGCAGTTCTTC.